This T cell receptor beta chain is from a study of cytotoxic CD8 clonotypes in ibrutinib-treated CLL (dated by TCRdb to about 2021). Background for the entire study: The cohort was composed of about a dozen relapsed/refractory and roughly 16 treatment-naive patients; IGHV unmutated status was identified in approximately 18 patients. Partial responses were observed in approximately 24 patients and complete responses in 2; after a median follow-up of roughly 72 months, remission was maintained in 15 or so patients and progression was observed in approximately twelve. The response samples were drawn at a median of approximately 12 months into treatment, with a range of roughly 6 to 36 months. Samples averaged roughly 280,000 productive templates and around 91,000 productive rearrangements. Of the 86 people in the trial, some 28 had longitudinal samples available. Cryopreserved peripheral blood mononuclear cells were collected at three points: before therapy, at response, and at either sustained remission or disease progression. Every remission and progressive disease sample was obtained while ibrutinib was still being received by the patients. The study at large found these results: Lymph node repertoires were not examined, and the timing of sampling was not matched between patients in sustained remission and those whose disease progressed. Public clonotypes were found to be uncommon and were observed to contract or remain stable during treatment; the increase in clonality was shown to reflect expansion of private clonotypes at ibrutinib response. Clonality increased at ibrutinib response, stayed stable in sustained remission, and fell back toward baseline at progression. Baseline clonality was found to be higher than that of age-matched healthy donors and was strongly correlated with circulating CD8+ T-cell counts.

A MiSeq instrument was used for deep resolution sequencing, which targeted depths ranging from 1 in 1 million up to 1 in 200,000 T cells, with coverage averaging 10x for each clonotype. The immunoSEQ hsTCRB Kit was used to generate TCR beta libraries. Processing in the source paper ran as follows. ImmunoSEQ Data Assistant and ImmunoSEQ Analyzer were used for data analysis, and V, D and J genes were assigned according to IMGT definitions. Clonality, with values ranging from 0 to 1, was calculated as one minus the normalized Shannon entropy of productive rearrangement frequencies. Public clonotype analysis was restricted to overrepresented clonotypes comprising at least 0.05% of each patient's repertoire. Fewer than 15 age-matched healthy donor repertoires from immuneACCESS served as clonality controls. TCRdb provides this immuneACCESS table in a form limited to in-frame rearrangements. Some clones are lacking; in checked studies, under half of them reflect an unresolved V gene, and why the rest are absent is not known. V and J calls plus clone size are reproduced from that table; the DNA served to infer D and trimming. This sample gives 140,000 to 150,000 clones in total; 60% to 85% of them show up just once. The top ten hold roughly 4.7% of the sample.

As concerns this clone: Its cognate antigen has yet to be identified. No per-base quality is available; no much larger clone lies one base away.

This specimen's time point label, per the study, means: approximately 25 months on ibrutinib. Approximately 2 micrograms of genomic DNA were extracted from cryopreserved PBMCs for TCR beta library preparation. Longitudinal blood samples from CLL patients receiving ibrutinib monotherapy were subjected to high-throughput TCR beta sequencing. Patients were enrolled in a phase 2 open-label single-center ibrutinib monotherapy trial. Via the germline V gene, CDR1 is SGHVS and CDR2 FQNEAQ. The junction shows trimming of 0 bases on V and 6 bases on J, and the gene matches do not reach 3 bases of it. The CDR3 numbers 14 residues from cysteine through phenylalanine. Of the read, only the CDR3 DNA is kept; its 42 bases are in frame from base 1.

The origin of this receptor is a human donor with chronic lymphocytic leukemia. The sequence links TRBV7-8 to TRBJ2-7; 9 bases in the junction line up with TRBD2. Here the sequenced sample was PBMCs, taken after 24 months of ibrutinib treatment. The DNA sequence follows: TGTGCCAGCAGCTTAGCTAGCGGGAGTGGCGAGCAGTACTTC. The encoded protein is CASSLASGSGEQYF.